A single sample gave rise to the 16 T cell receptor beta chains below, sequenced in a study of early T cells in non-severe SARS-CoV-2 infection. TCRdb re-called the 5' RACE reads with MiXCR, one entry per CDR3 protein. The sample shows around 56,000 distinct CDR3 sequences, roughly 13% of them seen only once. The sequences come from whole blood, collected at baseline. These TCRs come from an adult who was a healthcare worker with PCR-confirmed SARS-CoV-2 infection or an uninfected control (not recorded which).

This CDR3 is CASSLQGSRETQYF. DNA of the CDR3: TGTGCCAGCAGCTTGCAGGGGTCTCGGGAGACCCAGTACTTC. V is TRBV11-2 and J is TRBJ2-5, with a weak D call TRBD1 (6 bases). CDR3 size: 14 residues. Trimming cost V 3 bases and J 5 bases, with 13 bases left between them. Per germline, CDR1 SGHAT and CDR2 FQNNGV.

This clonotype was seen a handful of times. This rearrangement joins TRBV24-1 to TRBJ2-7, with D perhaps matching TRBD2 (6 bases). CDR3 length: 13 amino acids. Germline CDR1 and CDR2: KGHDR and SFDVKD. The V end was cut by 1 base, the J end by 13 bases, with 16 bases between. CDR3 in amino acids: CATSDFSAGTFYF. For the CDR3, the DNA is TGTGCCACCAGTGATTTCAGCGCTGGGACTTTTTACTTC.

This clonotype was counted a few times. The V and J genes are TRBV29-1 and TRBJ2-7, with a possible D match to TRBD1 (6 bases). The V gene lost 5 bases and the J gene lost 9 bases, with 26 bases spanning the gap. The CDR3 totals 15 residues. Germline lookup yields CDR1 SQVTM and CDR2 ANQGSEA. The CDR3, as DNA: TGCAGCGTTAGGCCGACGGACAGTAACAGTCTGGGGCAGTACTTC. Translated, it gives CSVRPTDSNSLGQYF.

V is TRBV10-1 and J is TRBJ1-4; D uncertain. Germline values: CDR1 WNHNN, CDR2 SYGVQD (reference sequence). V was shortened by 3 bases and J by 10 bases, with 15 bases between the two germline ends. This CDR3 comprises 14 residues. The chain's CDR3 is CASSESRLEPKLFF. DNA for the CDR3: TGCGCCAGCAGTGAATCCAGGCTTGAACCAAAACTGTTTTTT.

CDR3 nucleotides: TGCGCCAGCAGCCAAACACTAGCGGGATCCTACGAGCAGTACTTC. This translates into CASSQTLAGSYEQYF. The V call is TRBV4-3, the J call TRBJ2-7; 10 bases map to TRBD2. J gave up 1 base and V 2 bases, and 2 bases lay outside the gene matches. Germline CDR1 is LGHNA and CDR2 is YSLEER. This CDR3 spans 15 amino acids.

The table lists this clonotype with a few counts. The chain is built from TRBV9 and TRBJ2-1; 8 bases align to TRBD2. The V gene's germline CDR1 is SGDLS and CDR2 YYNGEE. J gave up 0 bases and V 4 bases, and 6 bases lay outside the gene matches. This CDR3 is built from 16 residues. CDR3 nucleotides: TGTGCCAGCAGCTTAATAGCGGGGAGCTCCTACAATGAGCAGTTCTTC. It translates to CASSLIAGSSYNEQFF.

This clonotype was counted only a few times. This rearrangement joins TRBV4-2 to TRBJ2-2; 9 nucleotides agree with TRBD1. V was pared by 5 bases and J by 4 bases, with 5 bases of the junction left unmatched. This CDR3 is 15 amino acids long. Germline assignment: CDR1 LGHNA and CDR2 YNFKEQ. The CDR3, as DNA: TGTGCCAGCAGCACCGGACAGGGGAGCACCGGGGAGCTGTTTTTT. It encodes CASSTGQGSTGELFF.

This clonotype was detected only a few times. The chain uses TRBV3-1 and TRBJ2-5; D perhaps matches TRBD1 (5 bases). The CDR3 length is 14 residues. CDR1 is LGHDT, CDR2 YNNKEL, per germline (reference sequence). V was clipped by 1 base and J by 2 bases, with 8 bases between them. The CDR3 sequence: CASSQVAGQETQYF. CDR3 sequence (DNA): TGTGCCAGCAGCCAAGTGGCAGGGCAAGAGACCCAGTACTTC.

This clonotype came up many times. J is TRBJ1-3 and V is TRBV2; 7 bases are a match to TRBD1. J lost 4 bases, V lost 7 bases, and 4 bases had no gene match. This CDR3 is 13 amino acids long. CDR1 is SNHLY and CDR2 is FYNNEI in the germline V gene. The CDR3, as DNA: TGTGCCAGCATCGGGACAGCCGGAAACACCATATATTTT. This codes for CASIGTAGNTIYF.

This clonotype has ten or more counts. The chain combines TRBV28 with TRBJ2-3; the D call may be TRBD1 or TRBD2 (6 bases each). This CDR3 has 15 residues. V was shortened by 6 bases and J by 0 bases, with 13 bases between the two germline ends. Per the germline V gene, CDR1 is MDHEN and CDR2 is SYDVKM. CDR3 bases: TGTGCCAGCAGCCAGTGGGGGGCGAGCACAGATACGCAGTATTTT. Its translation: CASSQWGASTDTQYF. Full variable domain (missing parts from reference TRBV28 and TRBJ2-3): DVKVTQSSRYLVKRTGEKVFLECVQDMDHENMFWYRQDPGLGLRLIYFSYDVKMKEKGDIPEGYSVSREKKERFSLILESASTNQTSMYLCASSQWGASTDTQYFGPGTRLTVL.

This clonotype came up a few times. The V and J genes are TRBV30 and TRBJ1-2; 8 bases line up with TRBD1. The J segment lost 8 bases and the V segment lost 2 bases, leaving 10 bases of the junction unmatched. The CDR3 contains 14 residues. CDR1 is GTSNPN and CDR2 is SVGIG in the germline V gene (reference sequence). In nucleotides, the CDR3 is TGTGCCTGGAGTCCGGGACAGGCGTATTCCGGCTACACCTTC. This sequence encodes CAWSPGQAYSGYTF. The full variable domain, in which reference TRBV30 and TRBJ1-2 provide the parts outside the CDR3, is SQTIHQWPATLVQPVGSPLSLECTVEGTSNPNLYWYRQAAGRGLQLLFYSVGIGQISSEVPQNLSASRPQDRQFILSSKKLLLSDSGFYLCAWSPGQAYSGYTFGSGTRLTVV.

This clonotype showed up many times. The rearrangement links TRBV7-3 to TRBJ2-5, with a possible D match to TRBD1 (6 bases). There are 18 residues in the CDR3. The V gene lost 1 base and the J gene lost 4 bases, with 22 bases spanning the gap. Germline loops: CDR1 SGHTA, CDR2 FQGTGA. The CDR3 region is CASSLKLVPDRSGETQYF. CDR3 DNA: TGTGCCAGCAGCTTAAAACTGGTCCCCGACAGGTCCGGAGAGACCCAGTACTTC.

This clonotype was observed a few times. The chain combines TRBV3-1 with TRBJ1-5; a weak D match, TRBD1 (5 bases). The germline CDR1 and CDR2 sequences are LGHDT and YNNKEL (reference sequence). Trimming pared 1 base from V and 2 bases from J, leaving 9 bases between. The CDR3 has 15 amino acids. CDR3: CASSQGGAGNQPQHF. CDR3 bases: TGTGCCAGCAGCCAAGGAGGGGCAGGCAATCAGCCCCAGCATTTT.

V and J are TRBV6-5 and TRBJ2-2; D unclear. Trimming pared 4 bases from V and 4 bases from J, leaving 4 bases between. The CDR3 is 12 residues long. Germline CDR1 and CDR2: MNHEY and SVGAGI. The CDR3 loop reads CASSFLTGELFF. CDR3 DNA: TGTGCCAGCAGTTTCCTCACCGGGGAGCTGTTTTTT.

This chain uses TRBV27 with TRBJ2-2; TRBD1 agrees at 7 bases. J gave up 2 bases and V 4 bases, and 4 bases lay outside the gene matches. The CDR3 sequence is 15 residues long. Germline CDR1 reads MNHEY; CDR2 reads SMNVEV (reference sequence). The CDR3 nucleotides are TGTGCCAGCAGTTCGACAGGGCTTAACACCGGGGAGCTGTTTTTT. Translating gives CASSSTGLNTGELFF.

This clonotype was detected a few times. The rearrangement uses TRBV7-6 and TRBJ2-7, with D tentatively TRBD2 (6 bases). The CDR3 contains 15 residues. Germline CDR1 reads SGHVS; CDR2 reads FNYEAQ. V was shortened by 4 bases and J by 2 bases, with 15 bases between the two germline ends. The CDR3 DNA sequence: TGTGCCAGCAGCTCGACCGGGACTTGGGCCTACGAGCAGTACTTC. This codes for CASSSTGTWAYEQYF.